The rows below give T cell receptor beta chains drawn from one sample of a study of blood T cell repertoires in COVID-19. Profiling relied on immunoSEQ multiplex PCR, and the TCRdb table lists in-frame clones only, not all of them. The table has roughly 240,000 clones, about 89% seen once. The sequenced material came from peripheral blood. These receptors all stem from a woman between 55 and 75 years old who had recovered from COVID-19. Both conserved end residues are part of each CDR3. The order of the fields is D gene, clone size, J gene, V gene, CDR3 protein, CDR3 DNA. A D gene is named only where the DNA matches it firmly. Not all rows give a size; the values are once, few, many and, for expanded clones, a class.

d_call: -; clone_size: -; j_call: TRBJ2-7; v_call: TRBV28; cdr3_aa: CASLGGFKEQYF; cdr3_nt: TGTGCCAGCCTTGGAGGGTTCAAGGAGCAGTACTTC
d_call: -; clone_size: -; j_call: TRBJ1-5; v_call: TRBV19; cdr3_aa: CASSVLTDSNQPQHF; cdr3_nt: TGTGCCAGTAGTGTCTTGACTGATAGCAATCAGCCCCAGCATTTT
d_call: -; clone_size: -; j_call: TRBJ1-4; v_call: TRBV14; cdr3_aa: CASSERLTQAANEKLFF; cdr3_nt: TGTGCCAGCAGCGAGCGACTCACACAGGCAGCTAATGAAAAACTGTTTTTT
d_call: TRBD2; clone_size: -; j_call: TRBJ2-1; v_call: TRBV27; cdr3_aa: CASSSNAGGQVNEQFF; cdr3_nt: TGTGCCAGCAGCAGCAACGCGGGGGGGCAGGTCAATGAGCAGTTCTTC
d_call: TRBD1; clone_size: -; j_call: TRBJ1-1; v_call: TRBV28; cdr3_aa: CASSSRTGGRTEAFF; cdr3_nt: TGTGCCAGCAGTTCCAGGACAGGGGGACGCACTGAAGCTTTCTTT
d_call: -; clone_size: -; j_call: TRBJ2-1; v_call: TRBV6-1; cdr3_aa: CASSEQGNYNEQFF; cdr3_nt: TGTGCCAGCAGTGAACAGGGGAACTACAATGAGCAGTTCTTC
d_call: -; clone_size: few; j_call: TRBJ1-4; v_call: TRBV18; cdr3_aa: CASSRYTRQATNEKLFF; cdr3_nt: TGTGCCAGCTCACGATACACAAGACAGGCAACTAATGAAAAACTGTTTTTT
d_call: -; clone_size: -; j_call: TRBJ1-2; v_call: TRBV28; cdr3_aa: CASSLAGPYGYTF; cdr3_nt: TGTGCCAGCAGTTTGGCAGGGCCCTATGGCTACACCTTC
d_call: TRBD2; clone_size: -; j_call: TRBJ2-3; v_call: TRBV28; cdr3_aa: CASSLWGLATDTQYF; cdr3_nt: TGTGCCAGCAGTTTATGGGGACTAGCCACAGATACGCAGTATTTT
d_call: -; clone_size: once; j_call: TRBJ1-2; v_call: TRBV9; cdr3_aa: CASSSPPRSANYGYTF; cdr3_nt: TGTGCCAGCAGCTCCCCCCCCAGGTCTGCTAACTATGGCTACACCTTC
d_call: -; clone_size: -; j_call: TRBJ1-2; v_call: TRBV7-9; cdr3_aa: CASSRVGYTF; cdr3_nt: TGTGCCAGCAGCCGTGTGGGCTACACCTTC
d_call: TRBD1; clone_size: once; j_call: TRBJ2-2; v_call: TRBV27; cdr3_aa: CASSLSYRGAGELFF; cdr3_nt: TGTGCCAGCAGTTTATCGTACAGGGGGGCCGGGGAGCTGTTTTTT
d_call: -; clone_size: -; j_call: TRBJ2-7; v_call: TRBV25-1; cdr3_aa: CASSEFTGYGQYF; cdr3_nt: TGTGCCAGCAGTGAATTCACGGGATACGGGCAGTACTTC
d_call: TRBD2; clone_size: -; j_call: TRBJ2-7; v_call: TRBV10-3; cdr3_aa: CAISGTSGGAAYEQYF; cdr3_nt: TGTGCCATCAGTGGGACTAGCGGGGGGGCCGCCTACGAGCAGTACTTC
d_call: -; clone_size: -; j_call: TRBJ2-5; v_call: TRBV6-6; cdr3_aa: CASSYSRRAQETQYF; cdr3_nt: TGTGCCAGCAGTTACTCTCGGAGAGCTCAAGAGACCCAGTACTTC
d_call: TRBD1; clone_size: -; j_call: TRBJ1-1; v_call: TRBV9; cdr3_aa: CASSAWTGGNTEAFF; cdr3_nt: TGCGCCAGCAGCGCGTGGACAGGTGGGAACACTGAAGCTTTCTTT
d_call: TRBD2; clone_size: -; j_call: TRBJ2-1; v_call: TRBV7-3; cdr3_aa: CASSLGLAYNEQFF; cdr3_nt: TGTGCCAGCAGCTTAGGACTAGCCTACAATGAGCAGTTCTTC
d_call: -; clone_size: -; j_call: TRBJ1-3; v_call: TRBV5-4; cdr3_aa: CASSFPISGNTIYF; cdr3_nt: TGTGCCAGCAGCTTTCCCATCTCTGGAAACACCATATATTTT
d_call: -; clone_size: -; j_call: TRBJ1-1; v_call: TRBV6-5; cdr3_aa: CASKTGHMNTEAFF; cdr3_nt: TGTGCCAGCAAGACAGGCCACATGAACACTGAAGCTTTCTTT
d_call: TRBD1; clone_size: -; j_call: TRBJ2-6; v_call: TRBV5-8; cdr3_aa: CASSFNRGASGANVLTF; cdr3_nt: TGTGCCAGCAGCTTTAACAGGGGGGCCTCTGGGGCCAACGTCCTGACTTTC
d_call: -; clone_size: -; j_call: TRBJ1-5; v_call: TRBV27; cdr3_aa: CASSSDRNSNQPQHF; cdr3_nt: TGTGCCAGCAGTTCCGACAGGAATAGCAATCAGCCCCAGCATTTT
d_call: -; clone_size: -; j_call: TRBJ2-3; v_call: TRBV6-4; cdr3_aa: CASSVQGGRTDTQYF; cdr3_nt: TGTGCCAGCAGCGTTCAGGGTGGGCGTACGGATACGCAGTATTTT
d_call: -; clone_size: -; j_call: TRBJ2-2; v_call: TRBV15; cdr3_aa: CATSRDSGGGLTGELFF; cdr3_nt: TGTGCCACCAGCAGAGATTCTGGGGGCGGCCTTACCGGGGAGCTGTTTTTT
d_call: -; clone_size: -; j_call: TRBJ2-3; v_call: TRBV5-1; cdr3_aa: CASSPVVRGMGTDTQYF; cdr3_nt: TGCGCCAGCAGCCCGGTGGTGAGGGGGATGGGCACAGATACGCAGTATTTT
d_call: TRBD1; clone_size: -; j_call: TRBJ1-2; v_call: TRBV28; cdr3_aa: CASSLHPGTGAVGGYTF; cdr3_nt: TGTGCCAGCAGTCTCCATCCCGGGACAGGGGCCGTGGGGGGCTACACCTTC
d_call: -; clone_size: -; j_call: TRBJ1-4; v_call: TRBV27; cdr3_aa: CASSLSLAREKLFF; cdr3_nt: TGTGCCAGCAGTTTAAGCCTCGCGAGGGAAAAACTGTTTTTT
d_call: TRBD1; clone_size: -; j_call: TRBJ2-7; v_call: TRBV5-4; cdr3_aa: CASSSQNQGQSEQYF; cdr3_nt: TGTGCCAGCAGTTCTCAAAACCAGGGACAGAGCGAGCAGTACTTC
d_call: TRBD1; clone_size: -; j_call: TRBJ1-4; v_call: TRBV6-5; cdr3_aa: CASSNRDRGTEKLFF; cdr3_nt: TGTGCCAGCAGCAACCGGGACAGGGGAACTGAAAAACTGTTTTTT
d_call: -; clone_size: -; j_call: TRBJ2-3; v_call: TRBV6-6; cdr3_aa: CASSYRGAADTQYF; cdr3_nt: TGTGCCAGCAGTTATCGTGGAGCGGCGGATACGCAGTATTTT
d_call: -; clone_size: -; j_call: TRBJ1-6; v_call: TRBV7-9; cdr3_aa: CASSLRQLDSPLHF; cdr3_nt: TGTGCCAGCAGTCTGAGACAGTTAGATTCACCCCTCCACTTT
d_call: -; clone_size: -; j_call: TRBJ1-1; v_call: TRBV7-9; cdr3_aa: CASVQGTYEAFF; cdr3_nt: TGTGCCAGCGTACAGGGAACCTATGAAGCTTTCTTT
d_call: -; clone_size: once; j_call: TRBJ1-3; v_call: TRBV7-9; cdr3_aa: CASSPPGTPGNTIYF; cdr3_nt: TGTGCCAGCAGCCCTCCCGGGACTCCAGGAAACACCATATATTTT
d_call: -; clone_size: -; j_call: TRBJ1-5; v_call: TRBV15; cdr3_aa: CATSRDVGSAHNQAQHF; cdr3_nt: TGTGCCACCAGCAGAGATGTGGGTTCTGCCCATAATCAGGCCCAGCATTTT
d_call: TRBD2; clone_size: -; j_call: TRBJ2-5; v_call: TRBV7-2; cdr3_aa: CASSLGAPTSGEQETQYF; cdr3_nt: TGTGCCAGCAGCTTAGGTGCCCCGACTAGCGGGGAACAAGAGACCCAGTACTTC
d_call: -; clone_size: -; j_call: TRBJ1-5; v_call: TRBV6-5; cdr3_aa: CASTTGSGNQPQHF; cdr3_nt: TGTGCCAGCACTACAGGGAGTGGCAATCAGCCCCAGCATTTT
d_call: TRBD1; clone_size: -; j_call: TRBJ2-2; v_call: TRBV19; cdr3_aa: CASDTGVIGELFF; cdr3_nt: TGTGCCAGTGATACAGGGGTGATCGGGGAGCTGTTTTTT
d_call: TRBD1; clone_size: -; j_call: TRBJ2-2; v_call: TRBV5-5; cdr3_aa: CASSSVDRGAGELFF; cdr3_nt: TGTGCCAGCAGCTCTGTGGACAGGGGCGCCGGGGAGCTGTTTTTT
d_call: TRBD2; clone_size: once; j_call: TRBJ2-2; v_call: TRBV9; cdr3_aa: CASRLAPNTGELFF; cdr3_nt: TGTGCCAGCAGACTAGCGCCGAACACCGGGGAGCTGTTTTTT
d_call: TRBD1; clone_size: -; j_call: TRBJ1-4; v_call: TRBV14; cdr3_aa: CASSHQQLGDREKLFF; cdr3_nt: TGTGCCAGCAGCCACCAACAACTTGGGGACAGGGAAAAACTGTTTTTT
d_call: -; clone_size: -; j_call: TRBJ1-5; v_call: TRBV29-1; cdr3_aa: CSVVGQGQDQPQHF; cdr3_nt: TGCAGCGTTGTAGGGCAGGGCCAAGATCAGCCCCAGCATTTT
d_call: -; clone_size: once; j_call: TRBJ1-5; v_call: TRBV28; cdr3_aa: CASSSTRNQPQHF; cdr3_nt: TGTGCCAGCAGTTCGACTCGGAATCAGCCCCAGCATTTT
d_call: -; clone_size: -; j_call: TRBJ2-7; v_call: TRBV15; cdr3_aa: CATSSVGTSTYEQYF; cdr3_nt: TGTGCCACCAGCAGCGTTGGGACTTCCACCTACGAGCAGTACTTC
d_call: TRBD1; clone_size: few; j_call: TRBJ2-3; v_call: TRBV7-3; cdr3_aa: CASSLNRQGAGDTQYF; cdr3_nt: TGTGCCAGCAGCTTAAATCGGCAGGGGGCGGGAGATACGCAGTATTTT
d_call: TRBD1; clone_size: -; j_call: TRBJ2-7; v_call: TRBV5-1; cdr3_aa: CASSQGTGAYEQYF; cdr3_nt: TGCGCCAGCAGCCAAGGGACAGGGGCCTACGAGCAGTACTTC
d_call: TRBD2; clone_size: -; j_call: TRBJ2-1; v_call: TRBV15; cdr3_aa: CATSKFSGGYDEQFF; cdr3_nt: TGTGCCACCAGCAAGTTCAGCGGGGGGTACGATGAGCAGTTCTTC
d_call: -; clone_size: -; j_call: TRBJ1-4; v_call: TRBV5-1; cdr3_aa: CASSLLTSATNEKLFF; cdr3_nt: TGCGCCAGCAGCTTGTTAACAAGTGCAACTAATGAAAAACTGTTTTTT
d_call: TRBD1; clone_size: once; j_call: TRBJ1-1; v_call: TRBV6-5; cdr3_aa: CASSYDSWTGRNEAFF; cdr3_nt: TGTGCCAGCAGTTACGATTCCTGGACAGGGCGTAATGAAGCTTTCTTT
d_call: -; clone_size: -; j_call: TRBJ2-5; v_call: TRBV27; cdr3_aa: CASSLTHSQETQYF; cdr3_nt: TGTGCCAGCAGTTTAACTCACAGTCAAGAGACCCAGTACTTC
d_call: TRBD1; clone_size: -; j_call: TRBJ2-5; v_call: TRBV6-5; cdr3_aa: CASRPPGQGPPQYF; cdr3_nt: TGTGCCAGCCGTCCCCCGGGACAGGGCCCTCCGCAGTACTTC
d_call: -; clone_size: -; j_call: TRBJ2-7; v_call: TRBV2; cdr3_aa: CASSDSGSYEQYF; cdr3_nt: TGTGCCAGCAGTGATAGCGGCAGCTACGAGCAGTACTTC
d_call: TRBD2; clone_size: -; j_call: TRBJ2-2; v_call: TRBV6-2/TRBV6-3; cdr3_aa: CASSAGVNTGELFF; cdr3_nt: TGTGCCAGCAGTGCGGGGGTGAACACCGGGGAGCTGTTTTTT
d_call: -; clone_size: -; j_call: TRBJ1-4; v_call: TRBV3-1/TRBV3-2; cdr3_aa: CASRGGSEKLFF; cdr3_nt: TGTGCCTCCAGAGGGGGAAGCGAAAAACTGTTTTTT